These T cell receptor beta chains were read from a single sample in a study of radiotherapy plus CTLA-4 blockade in lung cancer. The repertoire was sequenced with immunoSEQ multiplex PCR; TCRdb's copy has only in-frame clones and lacks some. The table shows tens of thousands of clones, with approximately 85% occurring only once. Source: peripheral blood, taken from a patient treated with radiotherapy plus ipilimumab. The receptors were sampled from a human donor with non-small cell lung cancer whose response to radiotherapy plus ipilimumab could not be evaluated. The CDR3 runs from the conserved cysteine through the conserved F or W. A D gene is named only where the DNA matches it firmly. Part of the rows lack a size; the others show once, few, many or a class for expanded clones.

TRBJ1-4,TRBD1,NA,TRBV5-1,CASSVDRGGPQLFF,TGCGCCAGCAGCGTAGACAGGGGAGGCCCCCAACTGTTTTTT
TRBJ2-3,NA,NA,TRBV6-4,CASSPNLGDTQYF,TGTGCCAGCAGTCCAAATCTGGGCGATACGCAGTATTTT
TRBJ2-7,TRBD2,NA,TRBV7-8,CASSLAASGMVYEQYF,TGTGCCAGCAGCTTAGCGGCTAGCGGGATGGTCTACGAGCAGTACTTC
TRBJ2-3,NA,NA,TRBV25-1,CASSEASGPSTDTQYF,TGTGCCAGCAGTGAGGCGAGCGGGCCTAGCACAGATACGCAGTATTTT
TRBJ2-7,NA,NA,TRBV28,CASSLRTDKAFYEQYF,TGTGCCAGCAGTCTAAGAACGGACAAGGCTTTCTACGAGCAGTACTTC
TRBJ2-1,NA,NA,TRBV4-1,CASSHRRGSSYNEQFF,TGCGCCAGCAGCCACCGAAGGGGGAGCTCCTACAATGAGCAGTTCTTC
TRBJ2-6,TRBD1,NA,TRBV5-5,CASSFGGQGAGANVLTF,TGTGCCAGCAGCTTTGGGGGACAGGGGGCTGGGGCCAACGTCCTGACTTTC
TRBJ1-5,TRBD1,NA,TRBV27,CASRLQGSNQPQHF,TGTGCCAGCAGACTACAGGGGAGCAATCAGCCCCAGCATTTT
TRBJ2-7,NA,NA,TRBV7-2,CASSLQQGSSYEQYF,TGTGCCAGCAGCTTACAACAGGGAAGCTCCTACGAGCAGTACTTC
TRBJ2-3,TRBD2,NA,TRBV27,CASSSPISAGGPTDTQYF,TGTGCCAGCAGTTCACCTATTTCAGCGGGAGGGCCTACAGATACGCAGTATTTT
TRBJ2-7,NA,NA,TRBV28,CASSGGGGRSSYEQYF,TGTGCCAGCAGCGGAGGGGGGGGCCGGAGCTCCTACGAGCAGTACTTC
TRBJ2-1,NA,NA,TRBV7-6,CASSQAVSSYNEQFF,TGTGCCAGCAGCCAAGCGGTGAGCTCCTACAATGAGCAGTTCTTC
TRBJ2-1,TRBD2,NA,TRBV4-3,CASSPGLDLGPEQFF,TGCGCCAGCAGCCCTGGACTAGATCTCGGCCCTGAGCAGTTCTTC
TRBJ2-7,NA,NA,TRBV21-1,CASSPISRLAGAYEQYF,TGTGCCAGCAGCCCCATTTCCCGGCTAGCGGGAGCTTACGAGCAGTACTTC
TRBJ1-5,TRBD1,NA,TRBV2,CASRAGTEPYQPQHF,TGTGCCAGCAGAGCAGGGACAGAGCCCTATCAGCCCCAGCATTTT
TRBJ1-2,NA,NA,TRBV11-2,CASSTGLYGYTF,TGTGCCAGCAGCACGGGACTTTATGGCTACACCTTC
TRBJ2-1,TRBD2,once,TRBV15,CATSAPAGTSGSYNEQFF,TGTGCCACCAGCGCCCCTGCCGGGACTAGCGGGAGTTACAATGAGCAGTTCTTC
TRBJ1-1,NA,NA,TRBV5-1,CASSLAESYTEAFF,TGCGCCAGCAGCCTTGCTGAAAGCTACACTGAAGCTTTCTTT
TRBJ1-2,TRBD1,NA,TRBV18,CASSRATGGAGGYTF,TGTGCCAGCTCTCGAGCTACAGGGGGCGCAGGGGGCTACACCTTC
TRBJ1-5,NA,NA,TRBV28,CACRETDWSQPQHF,TGTGCCTGTCGGGAAACGGACTGGAGTCAGCCCCAGCATTTT
TRBJ2-7,NA,NA,TRBV28,CASSWKGSYEQYF,TGTGCCAGCAGTTGGAAGGGGTCCTACGAGCAGTACTTC
TRBJ2-4,TRBD1,NA,TRBV6-5,CASSWDSRVAKNIQYF,TGTGCCAGCAGTTGGGACAGTCGGGTAGCCAAAAACATTCAGTACTTC
TRBJ1-5,TRBD1,NA,TRBV7-9,CASSQTGGNQPQHF,TGTGCCAGCAGCCAGACAGGGGGCAATCAGCCCCAGCATTTT
TRBJ1-1,NA,NA,TRBV5-8,CASSLGLMVIGTEAFF,TGTGCCAGCAGCTTGGGGCTTATGGTCATTGGCACTGAAGCTTTCTTT